This T cell receptor (beta chain) originates from a study of shared clonotypes between healthy human individuals (dated by TCRdb to about 2020). For context, the study as a whole: Two women and a few men aged 18 to 49 years were included in the cohort. Per donor, three plates each were used for CD4 naive and CD4 memory, two for CD8 naive, and one for CD8 memory. Blood TCR repertoires of a handful of healthy adults were deeply sequenced to estimate repertoire size and the extent of clonotype sharing between individuals. Different laboratories and diverse techniques were used to prepare libraries and sequence TCR repertoires, to increase sequencing depth and limit assay-specific biases. Per donor, leukapheresis produced somewhere between about 0.94 and 10 billion PBMCs.

TCR CDR3 regions were amplified from genomic DNA by multiplex PCR using the deep immunoSEQ assay. Extracted genomic DNA from each cell subset was spread evenly across all wells of several immunoSEQ 96-well plates, with each plate serving as a replicate. For sorted subsets, each replicate PCR was loaded with 200 ng genomic DNA, equivalent to approximately 33,000 T cell genomes. Purified libraries were measured with a Qubit 3.0 fluorometer, size-checked on a Bioanalyzer 2100, and measured again with the KAPA Library Quantification kit. A separate single-read 150-cycle Illumina NextSeq 550 flow cell was used to sequence each immunoSEQ 96-well plate. As for the original processing: Because the immunoSEQ output included only junctional sequences and no quality scores, the filtering could not be the same as the filtering used for full-length reads. To assign V/J genes and CDR3, sequences were annotated against IMGT germline references using PyIR, a Python wrapper for IgBLAST v1.9. Reads with weak V/J assignments (E-value above 1e-6), missing CDR3, stop codons, out-of-frame junctions, or ambiguous translated residues were removed. V3J clonotypes were defined by identical inferred V gene, J gene, and CDR3 amino acid sequence. The percentage overlap between two repertoires was calculated by dividing the number of shared unique clonotypes by the size of the smaller repertoire. RTK rarefaction, the Chao1 estimator, and Recon v2.1 estimates of unobserved clonotypes were used to assess repertoire richness. Generation probabilities for all TCRbeta clonotypes obtained by the gDNA method from a handful of donors were computed using OLGA. TCRdb stores this immuneACCESS table with in-frame sequences only. Part of the clones is absent; in the studies checked, under half of the shortfall reflects unresolved V genes, and no reason is known for the rest. That table is the source of V, J and clone size, and D and trimming were worked out from the DNA. For this sample there are approximately 1.9 million clones; 93% appear just once. The ten largest clones add up to approximately 1.6% of the sample.

The trim is 2 bases for V and 0 bases for J, with a gap of 6 bases between the germline ends. According to the germline V gene, CDR1 reads SGHDT and CDR2 reads YYEEEE. The CDR3 has 14 amino acids, counting the end cysteine and phenylalanine. Kept here is only the CDR3 DNA, which spans 42 bases and is read in frame from base 1. The paper's findings and limits, for the study overall: Sampling was restricted to blood, and TCR repertoires in tissues likely differ from the TCR repertoires found in blood. Pairwise subsampling indicated that sequencing depth was expected to affect the degree of clonotype sharing among donors. Across several donors, approximately 5% of naive CD4, 3.5% of naive CD8, about 2.3% of memory CD4, and roughly 0.4% of memory CD8 clonotypes were shared. Clonotypes shared by all four sorted-subset donors showed higher generation probabilities than non-shared clonotypes. Naive subsets generally had larger estimated clonotype richness than memory subsets did. Even with the large sequencing depth, rarefaction of the sorted-subset datasets indicated that sequencing was incomplete. Because the study included a small number of donors, the genetic and exposure-history diversity represented was limited.

Remarks on this clone: No cognate antigen has been identified for it. No much larger clonotype is one base removed from it; base qualities were not supplied.

CD8 naive samples were obtained by positive selection for CCR7 among CD45RO-negative cells, yielding a CD45RA+CCR7+ population from which TemRA cells were excluded. The donors were healthy, HIV-negative adults who had no recently reported acute infections or vaccinations. All donors were Caucasian adults living in Nashville, Tennessee, USA. Blood was obtained by leukapheresis, after which PBMCs were separated by Ficoll-Histopaque density gradient centrifugation and cryopreserved in liquid nitrogen vapor phase. Analytical flow cytometry was used to check the purity and quantity of each magnetically sorted T cell population. Genomic DNA was isolated from each sorted fraction and quantified by UV absorbance on a Nanodrop 2000c.

The chain employs TRBV5-6 and TRBJ2-1; the D gene is unclear. The TCR originated in a man between 18 and 29 years old in good health. Some clones in this sample may be carry-over from other donors' samples. Sequencing input: naive CD8+ T cells from PBMCs. The meaning of the sample's cell subset or site label: CD45RA+CCR7+. The nucleotides read TGTGCCAGCAGCTTCATGAGCTCCTACAATGAGCAGTTCTTC. Protein translation: CASSFMSSYNEQFF.